The 31 T cell receptor beta chains reported below all come from one sample, sequenced in a study of regulatory T cells. Primers: 52 TRBV forward and 13 TRBJ reverse. Profiling relied on immunoSEQ multiplex PCR, and the TCRdb table lists in-frame clones only, not all of them. This table has over 25,000 clones, 85% to 95% appearing once. For these receptors, no antigen is known. Whole-study results and caveats: In CD3G-deficient patients, conventional CD4+ T cells were enriched for hydrophobic CDR3 residues at positions 6 and 7.

Sequenced input: conventional CD4+ T cells sorted from blood. The receptors originated from a person between 18 and 35 years old with CD3G deficiency.

The chain employs TRBV6-1 and TRBJ2-3; TRBD1 matches 8 bases. The germline CDR1 and CDR2 sequences are MNHNS and SASEGT. The CDR3 totals 17 residues. V trimming: 1 base; J trimming: 0 bases; junction bases outside the gene matches: 6. The CDR3 region has the DNA TGTGCCAGCAGTGAAGACCGGACAGGGAATAGCACAGATACGCAGTATTTT. Its translation: CASSEDRTGNSTDTQYF.

The gene calls are TRBV19 and TRBJ2-3; D unresolved. The CDR3 consists of 14 residues. In germline, CDR1 is LNHDA, CDR2 SQIVND (reference sequence). The V gene lost 7 bases and the J gene lost 1 base, with 12 bases spanning the gap. The CDR3 region is CASKSSAGTDTQYF. The CDR3 region has the DNA TGTGCCAGTAAGTCTAGTGCCGGCACAGATACGCAGTATTTT.

The chain carries TRBV28 and TRBJ2-2, with a weak D call TRBD2 (6 bases). The CDR3 consists of 15 residues. Per germline, CDR1 MDHEN and CDR2 SYDVKM. Between the trimmed V and J ends, which lost 5 bases and 5 bases, there was a span of 15 bases. Here the CDR3 DNA reads TGTGCCAGCAGTGGAGGGGCCGGGGATACCGGGGAGCTGTTTTTT. This translates into CASSGGAGDTGELFF.

V and J are TRBV5-3 and TRBJ2-7; 9 bases are a match to TRBD2. TRBV5-3 is noted as an ORF with a role that remains uncertain. V trimming: 0 bases; J trimming: 2 bases; junction bases outside the gene matches: 6. There are 16 residues in the CDR3. Here the CDR3 DNA reads TGTGCCAGAAGCTTGGTAGCGGGAGTTCCCCCCTACGAGCAGTACGTC. It encodes CARSLVAGVPPYEQYV.

The rearrangement joins TRBV6-5 to TRBJ1-6; unclear D gene. Trimming removed 4 bases from V and 6 bases from J, with 16 bases in between. The CDR3 spans 16 residues. CDR1 and CDR2 (germline): MNHEY, SVGAGI. CDR3 sequence: CASSSNLGGGNSPLHF. CDR3 coding DNA: TGTGCCAGCAGTTCCAACCTCGGCGGAGGTAATTCACCCCTCCACTTT.

The chain employs TRBV28 and TRBJ2-7, with 12 bases that match TRBD2. J lost 4 bases, V lost 5 bases, and 6 bases had no gene match. Per the germline V gene, CDR1 is MDHEN and CDR2 is SYDVKM. The CDR3 contains 15 residues. CDR3: CASSRTSGTRYEQYF. The CDR3 DNA sequence: TGTGCCAGCAGTAGGACTAGCGGGACGCGTTACGAGCAGTACTTC. Full variable domain (rest looked up from reference TRBV28 and TRBJ2-7): DVKVTQSSRYLVKRTGEKVFLECVQDMDHENMFWYRQDPGLGLRLIYFSYDVKMKEKGDIPEGYSVSREKKERFSLILESASTNQTSMYLCASSRTSGTRYEQYFGPGTRLTVT.

This chain connects TRBV6-1 to TRBJ1-5; D possibly corresponds to TRBD1 (6 bases). The V end lost 5 bases, the J end lost 11 bases, and 19 bases lay between the germline ends. CDR3 size: 14 residues. Germline lookup yields CDR1 MNHNS and CDR2 SASEGT. In DNA form, the CDR3 reads TGTGCCAGCAGTCCGTGGGGGCCAGAGGGATCCCAGCATTTT. Its translation: CASSPWGPEGSQHF.

The V call is TRBV6-1, the J call TRBJ2-2, with 7 nucleotides matching TRBD1. The V gene end was trimmed by 4 bases and the J gene end by 1 base; junction bases not matched to a gene: 3. The CDR3 totals 15 residues. CDR1 and CDR2 (germline): MNHNS, SASEGT. The CDR3 DNA reads TGTGCCAGCAGTGGACAGGGCCGGAACACCGGGGAGCTGTTTTTT. Encoded protein: CASSGQGRNTGELFF.

V and J are TRBV5-1 and TRBJ1-2; no firm D call. The CDR3 has 13 residues. V was cut by 3 bases and J by 8 bases, with 14 bases left in between. Germline values: CDR1 SGHRS, CDR2 YFSETQ. The CDR3 DNA sequence: TGCGCCAGCAGCTCGGAGCCCGGGCTAGGCTACACCTTC. Translating gives CASSSEPGLGYTF.

The chain couples TRBV5-1 to TRBJ2-2, with D hard to call. The CDR3 runs 13 residues. V gave up 0 bases and J gave up 4 bases, with 4 bases separating them. CDR1 SGHRS and CDR2 YFSETQ come from the germline V gene. The CDR3 loop reads CASSLGVTGELFF. The CDR3 DNA follows: TGCGCCAGCAGCTTGGGAGTCACCGGGGAGCTGTTTTTT.

This clone was counted a single time. V and J are TRBV5-1 and TRBJ2-7; 9 bases line up with TRBD1. The J segment lost 1 base and the V segment lost 4 bases, leaving 6 bases of the junction unmatched. Germline CDR1 is SGHRS and CDR2 is YFSETQ. CDR3 size: 15 residues. The CDR3 DNA reads as TGCGCCAGCAGCAAAGGACAGGGGAAGTCCTACGAGCAGTACTTC. Protein product: CASSKGQGKSYEQYF.

The DNA for the CDR3 is TGTGCCAGCACTCCAGGGAGGGTCACTGAAGCTTTCTTT. Its protein is CASTPGRVTEAFF. The V call is TRBV6-1, the J call TRBJ1-1; a possible D gene is TRBD1 (5 bases). The germline V gene encodes CDR1 MNHNS and CDR2 SASEGT. The CDR3 totals 13 residues. Trimming took 7 bases from V and 4 from J, leaving 13 bases between them.

The chain recombines TRBV5-1 with TRBJ2-1; maybe TRBD1 (6 bases). Per the germline V gene, CDR1 is SGHRS and CDR2 is YFSETQ. V lost 2 bases and J 8 bases, leaving 8 bases between the germline ends. There are 12 residues in the CDR3. CDR3 bases: TGCGCCAGCAGCTTCACAGGGCATGAGCAGTTCTTC. Amino acid sequence: CASSFTGHEQFF.

J is TRBJ1-1 and V is TRBV10-2; 9 bases align to TRBD1. Germline V lookup: CDR1 WSHSY, CDR2 SAAADI. After removal of 2 bases from V and 4 bases from J, the junction contained 5 bases not matched to a gene. The CDR3 loop spans 15 amino acids. As DNA, the CDR3 is TGCGCCAGCAGTGAGGGGTCACAGGGGGCCACTGAAGCTTTCTTT. Its translation: CASSEGSQGATEAFF.

This sequence joins TRBV28 and TRBJ1-1; D call uncertain. The CDR3 loop spans 14 amino acids. The V gene lost 2 bases and the J gene lost 5 bases, with 12 bases spanning the gap. Germline-derived CDR1 and CDR2 are MDHEN and SYDVKM. The CDR3 coding sequence is TGTGCCAGCAGTTTAACCGGGGTTGGTACTGAAGCTTTCTTT. Protein product: CASSLTGVGTEAFF.

The V call is TRBV27, the J call TRBJ1-2; D gene ambiguous. V was cut by 3 bases and J by 8 bases, with 10 bases left in between. The CDR3 contains 12 residues. Germline V gives CDR1 MNHEY, CDR2 SMNVEV (reference sequence). The chain's CDR3 is CASSFALGGYTF. The CDR3 nucleotides are TGTGCCAGCAGTTTCGCCCTGGGCGGCTACACCTTC.

This rearrangement joins TRBV11-2 to TRBJ1-5, with D uncertain. Between the trimmed V and J ends, which lost 4 bases and 9 bases, there was a span of 10 bases. The CDR3 runs to 12 residues. The germline CDR1 and CDR2 sequences are SGHAT and FQNNGV. CDR3: CASSSAGSPQHF. The CDR3 coding sequence is TGTGCCAGCAGCTCCGCGGGCTCGCCCCAGCATTTT.

V is TRBV5-1 and J is TRBJ1-5; the match to TRBD1 covers 8 bases. Germline V gene data show CDR1 as SGHRS and CDR2 as YFSETQ. V lost 6 bases, J lost 7 bases, and 9 bases stayed unmatched. CDR3 size: 14 residues. The CDR3 reads CASIEDRGEQPQHF. CDR3 DNA sequence: TGCGCCAGCATCGAAGACAGGGGAGAACAGCCCCAGCATTTT.

This chain uses TRBV7-2 with TRBJ2-1, with TRBD2 as a possible D gene (5 bases). V lost 4 bases to trimming and J lost 2 bases, with 9 bases between them. Looked up from germline, CDR1 is SGHTA and CDR2 is FQGNSA. The CDR3 spans 14 residues. The DNA for the CDR3 is TGTGCCAGCAGCTCGACTATAACCTACAATGAGCAGTTCTTC. It encodes CASSSTITYNEQFF. The variable domain in full, with the rest retrieved from reference TRBV7-2 and TRBJ2-1, is GAGVSQSPSNKVTEKGKDVELRCDPISGHTALYWYRQSLGQGLEFLIYFQGNSAPDKSGLPSDRFSAERTGGSVSTLTIQRTQQEDSAVYLCASSSTITYNEQFFGPGTRLTVL.

The rearrangement links TRBV7-3 to TRBJ1-2; D unclear. Germline V gene data show CDR1 as SGHTA and CDR2 as FQGTGA. The V end was cut by 3 bases, the J end by 5 bases, with 10 bases between. The CDR3 extends over 13 amino acids. As DNA, the CDR3 is TGTGCCAGCAGCTTTCAAGGAGGGTATGGCTACACCTTC. Its translation: CASSFQGGYGYTF.

The chain links TRBV9 to TRBJ2-7; D is unclear. The germline V gene encodes CDR1 SGDLS and CDR2 YYNGEE. V lost 4 bases and J lost 6, with 14 bases in between. The CDR3 is 13 residues long. CDR3 coding DNA: TGTGCCAGCAGCCCACAGCCTATGGGCGAGCAGTACTTC. This codes for CASSPQPMGEQYF.

CDR3 nucleotide sequence: TGCGCCAGCAGCTCCGCAGGGGCTGGGGGCGAGCAGTACTTC. Encoded protein: CASSSAGAGGEQYF. This chain uses TRBV5-1 with TRBJ2-7; perhaps TRBD1 as D (6 bases). This CDR3 has 14 residues. The V gene's germline CDR1 is SGHRS and CDR2 YFSETQ. V lost 3 bases and J 6 bases, leaving 16 bases between the germline ends. Combining the CDR3 with reference TRBV5-1 and TRBJ2-7 gives the whole variable domain KAGVTQTPRYLIKTRGQQVTLSCSPISGHRSVSWYQQTPGQGLQFLFEYFSETQRNKGNFPGRFSGRQFSNSRSEMNVSTLELGDSALYLCASSSAGAGGEQYFGPGTRLTVT.

The V call is TRBV4-1, the J call TRBJ2-1; D is unresolved. Between the trimmed V and J ends, which lost 2 bases and 14 bases, there was a span of 16 bases. This CDR3 spans 13 amino acids. Germline CDR1 is MGHRA and CDR2 is YSYEKL. CDR3 bases: TGCGCCAGCAGCCAACTCTTCAGAAAGGTGGAGTTCTTC. Residues: CASSQLFRKVEFF.

V is TRBV5-1 and J is TRBJ2-1; D uncertain. V was trimmed by 2 bases and J by 8 bases, leaving 14 bases between them. The CDR3 runs to 14 residues. Germline V gene sequence: CDR1 SGHRS, CDR2 YFSETQ. CDR3 nucleotides: TGCGCCAGCAGCTTATCCCCCTACAGCGATGAGCAGTTCTTC. Translated, it gives CASSLSPYSDEQFF.

A single count supports this clone. This chain uses TRBV5-1 with TRBJ2-5; D could derive from TRBD1 or TRBD2 (5 bases each). The germline V gene has CDR1 SGHRS and CDR2 YFSETQ. V dropped 2 bases and J dropped 4 bases, with 12 bases sitting between them. This CDR3 is 14 amino acids long. Here the CDR3 DNA reads TGCGCCAGCAGCTTCTTTGGGACGGGAGAGACCCAGTACTTC. It codes for CASSFFGTGETQYF.

The chain links TRBV6-1 to TRBJ2-2; TRBD2 matches 8 bases. With V trimmed by 7 bases and J by 4 bases, 8 bases remained unmatched. Looked up from germline, CDR1 is MNHNS and CDR2 is SASEGT. There are 15 residues in the CDR3. CDR3 sequence (DNA): TGTGCCAGCATAGGCGGGAGGTCCGGCACCGGGGAGCTGTTTTTT. Its translation: CASIGGRSGTGELFF.

The chain has TRBV30 and TRBJ1-2; D is uncertain. The CDR3 is 11 residues long. The germline V and J ends were trimmed by 8 bases and 1 base, with 8 bases remaining between them. CDR1 is GTSNPN and CDR2 is SVGIG in the germline V gene (reference sequence). The CDR3 here is CAQVVNYGYTF. The CDR3 nucleotides read TGTGCCCAGGTGGTTAACTATGGCTACACCTTC.

The chain joins TRBV6-1 to TRBJ1-2, with D maybe TRBD1 (6 bases). The CDR3 sequence is 14 residues long. The ends were cut back, 9 bases at V and 6 bases at J, with 20 bases in the middle. Germline assignment: CDR1 MNHNS and CDR2 SASEGT. The CDR3 nucleotides are TGTGCCAGTCTTCTCTTCGGGGGCAACAATGGCTACACCTTC. Translation: CASLLFGGNNGYTF.

The chain combines TRBV5-1 with TRBJ2-2; D ambiguous. Trimming left V 7 bases short and J 0 bases short, with 4 bases between. CDR1 and CDR2 (germline): SGHRS, YFSETQ. The CDR3 totals 12 residues. The CDR3 sequence is CASRANTGELFF. CDR3 in DNA: TGCGCCAGCCGAGCGAACACCGGGGAGCTGTTTTTT.

This sequence joins TRBV6-1 and TRBJ2-7, with 8 bases identical to TRBD1. V shed 5 bases, J shed 5 bases, and the junction held 11 bases outside the gene matches. The CDR3 totals 15 residues. In germline, CDR1 is MNHNS, CDR2 SASEGT. For the CDR3, the DNA is TGTGCCAGCAGTAAGGGGGACAGGATCGTCCACGAGCAGTACTTC. This translates into CASSKGDRIVHEQYF.

The genes are TRBV5-1 and TRBJ2-2, with unresolved D. The CDR3 loop spans 13 amino acids. Germline CDR1 reads SGHRS; CDR2 reads YFSETQ. V shed 0 bases and J shed 6 bases, with 6 bases lying between them. In nucleotides, the CDR3 is TGCGCCAGCAGCTTGGTCGGGTCCGGGGAGCTGTTTTTT. It is translated as CASSLVGSGELFF.